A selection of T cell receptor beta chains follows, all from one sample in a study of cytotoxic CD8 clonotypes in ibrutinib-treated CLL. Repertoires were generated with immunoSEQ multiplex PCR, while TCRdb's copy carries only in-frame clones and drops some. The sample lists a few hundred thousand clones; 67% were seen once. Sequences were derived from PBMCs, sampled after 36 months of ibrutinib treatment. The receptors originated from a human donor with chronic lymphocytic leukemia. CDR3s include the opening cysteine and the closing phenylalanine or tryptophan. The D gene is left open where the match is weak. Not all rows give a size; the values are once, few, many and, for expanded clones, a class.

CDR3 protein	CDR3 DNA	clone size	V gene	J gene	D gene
CAGLTGTTGELFF	TGTGCCGGGCTAACGGGGACGACCGGGGAGCTGTTTTTT	few	TRBV6-1	TRBJ2-2	.
CASSHPGGRRFHSNQPQHF	TGTGCCAGCAGTCACCCAGGGGGCCGCCGCTTTCATAGCAATCAGCCCCAGCATTTT	.	TRBV28	TRBJ1-5	TRBD1
CASSNAGTSGNIQYF	TGTGCCAGCAGTAACGCCGGGACTAGCGGAAACATTCAGTACTTC	.	TRBV6-5	TRBJ2-4	TRBD2
CASTLGLGSHEQYF	TGTGCCAGCACTTTGGGACTAGGGAGTCATGAGCAGTACTTC	.	TRBV6-6	TRBJ2-7	TRBD2
CASSPTYTGELFF	TGTGCCAGCAGCCCAACATACACCGGGGAGCTGTTTTTT	.	TRBV7-3	TRBJ2-2	.
CASSLDPVNEQFF	TGTGCCAGCAGCTTAGATCCCGTGAATGAGCAGTTCTTC	.	TRBV11-2	TRBJ2-1	.
CASSIRTGGASDTQYF	TGTGCCAGTAGTATCAGAACAGGGGGCGCGTCAGATACGCAGTATTTT	.	TRBV19	TRBJ2-3	TRBD1
CASSREGTSGKVTGELFF	TGTGCCAGCAGTCGGGAAGGGACTAGCGGGAAGGTCACCGGGGAGCTGTTTTTT	once	TRBV27	TRBJ2-2	TRBD2
CASSPRRRGVFTGELFF	TGTGCCAGCAGCCCCCGGAGGAGGGGGGTTTTTACCGGGGAGCTGTTTTTT	.	TRBV9	TRBJ2-2	.
CASSRQWLSYEQYF	TGTGCCAGCAGCCGACAGTGGCTAAGCTACGAGCAGTACTTC	.	TRBV4-2	TRBJ2-7	.
CASSTDRTLTYNEQFF	TGTGCCAGCAGTACAGACAGGACACTCACCTACAATGAGCAGTTCTTC	.	TRBV9	TRBJ2-1	.
CASSITGETNTIYF	TGTGCCAGTAGTATAACAGGAGAAACAAACACCATATATTTT	many	TRBV19	TRBJ1-3	.
CASSLDSGKETQYF	TGTGCCAGCAGCTTAGATTCCGGCAAGGAGACCCAGTACTTC	.	TRBV7-2	TRBJ2-5	.
CASSSDGPKTQYF	TGTGCCAGCAGCTCCGACGGACCCAAGACCCAGTACTTC	few	TRBV7-3	TRBJ2-5	.
CASSSLTSGSYEQYF	TGTGCCAGCAGTTCACTTACTAGCGGGAGCTACGAGCAGTACTTC	few	TRBV7-6	TRBJ2-7	TRBD2
CASSRQWGESNQPQHF	TGCGCCAGCAGCCGACAATGGGGGGAAAGCAATCAGCCCCAGCATTTT	.	TRBV4-1	TRBJ1-5	.
CASSWFGSSYNEQFF	TGTGCCAGCAGCTGGTTTGGTAGCTCCTACAATGAGCAGTTCTTC	.	TRBV7-9	TRBJ2-1	.
CASRDRNSPLHF	TGTGCCAGCAGAGACAGAAATTCACCCCTCCACTTT	few	TRBV2	TRBJ1-6	.
CASRSSWDRRSYGYTF	TGTGCAAGTCGTTCATCGTGGGACAGGAGAAGCTATGGCTACACCTTC	few	TRBV12-2	TRBJ1-2	.
CASRGLGETQYF	TGTGCCAGCAGGGGGCTGGGAGAGACCCAGTACTTC	.	TRBV7-9	TRBJ2-5	.
CASSIVVNTEAFF	TGTGCCAGTAGTATAGTAGTGAACACTGAAGCTTTCTTT	.	TRBV19	TRBJ1-1	.
CASSFAGPPNTEAFF	TGTGCCAGCAGCTTCGCAGGGCCCCCCAACACTGAAGCTTTCTTT	.	TRBV7-2	TRBJ1-1	.
CASSLGNSPLHF	TGCGCCAGCAGCTTGGGAAATTCACCCCTCCACTTT	.	TRBV5-1	TRBJ1-6	.
CSVEGRYGYTF	TGCAGCGTTGAGGGCCGCTATGGCTACACCTTC	few	TRBV29-1	TRBJ1-2	.
CASSQDGQGALRLYGYTF	TGTGCCAGCAGCCAAGATGGACAGGGGGCCCTTCGACTATATGGCTACACCTTC	.	TRBV4-2	TRBJ1-2	TRBD1
CASSLRPGSGETQYF	TGTGCCAGCAGCTTGAGACCCGGGTCCGGAGAGACCCAGTACTTC	.	TRBV5-4	TRBJ2-5	.
CATSRDFADNEQFF	TGTGCCACCAGCAGAGACTTCGCGGACAATGAGCAGTTCTTC	.	TRBV15	TRBJ2-1	.
CASRLGPNQPQHF	TGTGCTAGTCGTCTGGGGCCGAATCAGCCCCAGCATTTT	.	TRBV12-5	TRBJ1-5	.
CASSLSSGEQYF	TGCGCCAGCAGCTTGTCCTCGGGCGAGCAGTACTTC	few	TRBV5-1	TRBJ2-7	.
CASSVALGLAWETQYF	TGTGCCAGCAGCGTAGCTCTTGGACTAGCTTGGGAGACCCAGTACTTC	once	TRBV9	TRBJ2-5	TRBD2
CASRDFSWGSRAFF	TGTGCCAGCAGGGACTTTTCCTGGGGGTCGCGGGCTTTCTTT	.	TRBV6-1	TRBJ1-1	.
CASSERRANTGELFF	TGTGCCAGCAGTGAACGTAGGGCGAACACCGGGGAGCTGTTTTTT	.	TRBV2	TRBJ2-2	.
CAMDATRVTEAFF	TGTGCCATGGACGCTACACGGGTAACTGAAGCTTTCTTT	.	TRBV10-3	TRBJ1-1	.
CASSLKPPGRGTRETQYF	TGCGCCAGCAGCTTGAAACCGCCAGGGAGGGGTACTAGGGAGACCCAGTACTTC	.	TRBV5-1	TRBJ2-5	TRBD2
CASSPKNTGELFF	TGTGCCAGCAGCCCGAAGAACACCGGGGAGCTGTTTTTT	few	TRBV7-3	TRBJ2-2	.
CASSSPNTGELFF	TGTGCCAGCAGCTCTCCCAACACCGGGGAGCTGTTTTTT	once	TRBV7-2	TRBJ2-2	.
CASSPTHGGRFGYTF	TGCGCCAGCAGCCCTACCCACGGGGGGCGCTTTGGCTACACCTTC	.	TRBV5-1	TRBJ1-2	.
CAIRGLGHEQYF	TGTGCCATCAGGGGACTTGGCCACGAGCAGTACTTC	many	TRBV10-3	TRBJ2-7	.
CASSLVGQRAEAFF	TGTGCCAGCAGCTTAGTGGGACAGCGAGCCGAAGCTTTCTTT	few	TRBV11-2	TRBJ1-1	TRBD1
CASSELAGYEQFF	TGTGCCAGCAGTGAATTAGCGGGATACGAGCAGTTCTTC	.	TRBV2	TRBJ2-1	TRBD2
CASSPDRYEQYF	TGTGCCAGCAGTCCGGACAGATACGAGCAGTACTTC	.	TRBV11-2	TRBJ2-7	.
CASSVEGYRGDEQYF	TGTGCCAGCAGCGTAGAGGGTTATAGGGGCGACGAGCAGTACTTC	.	TRBV9	TRBJ2-7	.
CASSLVYGGHYEQYF	TGTGCCAGCAGCTTAGTGTACGGAGGACACTACGAGCAGTACTTC	.	TRBV7-2	TRBJ2-7	.
CASSYHTGPLGEAFF	TGTGCCAGCAGTTACCATACCGGGCCCTTGGGTGAAGCTTTCTTT	.	TRBV6-6	TRBJ1-1	.
CASSPTATNEKLFF	TGTGCCAGCTCACCCACAGCAACTAATGAAAAACTGTTTTTT	few	TRBV18	TRBJ1-4	.
CASSQDPGAVVWEAFF	TGCGCCAGCAGCCAAGATCCGGGGGCCGTCGTTTGGGAAGCTTTCTTT	.	TRBV4-1	TRBJ1-1	.
CASSIAPGLQETQYF	TGTGCCAGTAGTATAGCTCCCGGACTACAAGAGACCCAGTACTTC	.	TRBV19	TRBJ2-5	.
CASSRRAQQETQYF	TGTGCCAGCTCCAGGCGGGCCCAACAAGAGACCCAGTACTTC	.	TRBV18	TRBJ2-5	.
CASSLVGTGGVSGTQYF	TGTGCCAGCAGCTTAGTCGGGACAGGGGGCGTCTCCGGGACCCAGTACTTC	.	TRBV7-3	TRBJ2-5	TRBD1